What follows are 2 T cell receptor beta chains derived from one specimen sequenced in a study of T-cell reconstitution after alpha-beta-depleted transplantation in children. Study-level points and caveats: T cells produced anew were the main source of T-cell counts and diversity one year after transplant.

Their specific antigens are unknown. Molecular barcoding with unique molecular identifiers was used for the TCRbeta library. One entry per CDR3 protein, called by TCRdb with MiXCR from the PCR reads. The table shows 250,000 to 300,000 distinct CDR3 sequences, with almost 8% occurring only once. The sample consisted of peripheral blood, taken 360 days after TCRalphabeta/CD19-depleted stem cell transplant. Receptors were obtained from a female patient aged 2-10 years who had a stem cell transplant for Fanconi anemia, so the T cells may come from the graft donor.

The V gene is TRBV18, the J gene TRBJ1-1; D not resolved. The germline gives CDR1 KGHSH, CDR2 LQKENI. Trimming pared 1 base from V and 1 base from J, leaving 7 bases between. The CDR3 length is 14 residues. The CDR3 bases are TGTGCCAGCTCACCACTGGCGAAGAACACTGAAGCTTTCTTT. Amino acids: CASSPLAKNTEAFF.

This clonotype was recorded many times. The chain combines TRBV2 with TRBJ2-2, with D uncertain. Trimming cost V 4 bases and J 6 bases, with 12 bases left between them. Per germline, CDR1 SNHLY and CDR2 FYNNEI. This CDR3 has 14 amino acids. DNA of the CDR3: TGTGCCAGCAGTGCGAGCTTTTTACCCGGGGAGCTGTTTTTT. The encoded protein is CASSASFLPGELFF.